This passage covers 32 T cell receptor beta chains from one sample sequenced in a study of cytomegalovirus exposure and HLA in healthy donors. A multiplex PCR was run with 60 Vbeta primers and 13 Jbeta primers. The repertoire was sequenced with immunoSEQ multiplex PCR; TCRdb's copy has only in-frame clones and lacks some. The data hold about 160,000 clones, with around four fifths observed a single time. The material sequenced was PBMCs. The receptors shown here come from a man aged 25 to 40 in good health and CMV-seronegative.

The CDR3 DNA reads TGCAGCGTTGACCAGGGGGCGGATGAGCAGTTCTTC. As protein: CSVDQGADEQFF. The chain carries TRBV29-1 and TRBJ2-1; 8 nucleotides line up with TRBD1. Germline-derived CDR1 and CDR2 are SQVTM and ANQGSEA. V shed 3 bases, J shed 8 bases, and the junction held 3 bases outside the gene matches. This CDR3 contains 12 residues.

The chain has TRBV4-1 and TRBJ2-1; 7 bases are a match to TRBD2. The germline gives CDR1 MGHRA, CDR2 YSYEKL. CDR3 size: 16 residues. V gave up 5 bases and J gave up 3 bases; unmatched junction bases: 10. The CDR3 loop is CASSAPAGVYYNEQFF. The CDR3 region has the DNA TGCGCCAGCAGCGCCCCCGCGGGAGTGTACTACAATGAGCAGTTCTTC.

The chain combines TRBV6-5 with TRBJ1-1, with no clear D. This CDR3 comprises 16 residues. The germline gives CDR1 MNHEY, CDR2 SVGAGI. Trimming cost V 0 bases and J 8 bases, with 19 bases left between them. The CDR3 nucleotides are TGTGCCAGCAGTTACTCGTCGGGAGGTTATCCAAGAGAAGCTTTCTTT. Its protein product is CASSYSSGGYPREAFF.

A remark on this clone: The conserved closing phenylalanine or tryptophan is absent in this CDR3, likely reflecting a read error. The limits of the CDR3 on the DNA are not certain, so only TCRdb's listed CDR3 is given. The CDR3 reads CASSKPQG. The chain links TRBV21-1 to TRBJ2-3; the table gives TRBD1 as D, unverified against the DNA. TRBV21-1 counts as a pseudogene. The CDR3 is 8 residues long, ends included.

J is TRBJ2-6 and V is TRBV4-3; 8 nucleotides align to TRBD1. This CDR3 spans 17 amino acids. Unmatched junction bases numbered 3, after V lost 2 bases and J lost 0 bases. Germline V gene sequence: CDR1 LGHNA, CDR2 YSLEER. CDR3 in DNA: TGCGCCAGCAGCCAATATACAGGGGGCTCTGGGGCCAACGTCCTGACTTTC. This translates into CASSQYTGGSGANVLTF.

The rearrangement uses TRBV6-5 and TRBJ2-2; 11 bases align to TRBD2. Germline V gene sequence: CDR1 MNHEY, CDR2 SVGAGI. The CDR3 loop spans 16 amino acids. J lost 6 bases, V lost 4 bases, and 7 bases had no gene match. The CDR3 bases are TGTGCCAGCAGTTTAGCGGGAGGGAGGTTAGCCGGGGAGCTGTTTTTT. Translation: CASSLAGGRLAGELFF.

The CDR3 spells CASSWTSGEQYF. The CDR3 DNA is TGTGCCAGCAGTTGGACTAGCGGCGAGCAGTACTTC. The chain couples TRBV28 to TRBJ2-7, with TRBD2 matching over 10 bases. This CDR3 comprises 12 residues. Germline V gene sequence: CDR1 MDHEN, CDR2 SYDVKM. Losses at the gene ends were 4 bases for V and 6 bases for J; bases not matched to a gene: 0.

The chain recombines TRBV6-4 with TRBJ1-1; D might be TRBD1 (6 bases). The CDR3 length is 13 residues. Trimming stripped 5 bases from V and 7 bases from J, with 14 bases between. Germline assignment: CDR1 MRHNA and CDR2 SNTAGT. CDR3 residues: CASSRTVGLEAFF. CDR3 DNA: TGTGCCAGCAGTCGGACAGTTGGCCTTGAAGCTTTCTTT.

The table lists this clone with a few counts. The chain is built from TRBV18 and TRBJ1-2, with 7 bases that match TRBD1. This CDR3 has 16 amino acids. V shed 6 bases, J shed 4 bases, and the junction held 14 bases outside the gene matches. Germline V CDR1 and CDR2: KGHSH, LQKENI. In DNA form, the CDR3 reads TGTGCCAGCTCCCCCAATCCCAGGGGGACGGGCTATGGCTACACCTTC. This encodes CASSPNPRGTGYGYTF.

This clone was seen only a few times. For the CDR3, the DNA is TGTGCCATCAGCGGGACTAGCGGCGGGACCGGGGAGCTGTTTTTT. Its translation: CAISGTSGGTGELFF. The chain employs TRBV10-3 and TRBJ2-2; the match to TRBD2 covers 11 bases. Germline-derived CDR1 and CDR2 are ENHRY and SYGVKD. V lost 6 bases and J lost 5; bases outside the gene matches: 5. The CDR3 contains 15 residues.

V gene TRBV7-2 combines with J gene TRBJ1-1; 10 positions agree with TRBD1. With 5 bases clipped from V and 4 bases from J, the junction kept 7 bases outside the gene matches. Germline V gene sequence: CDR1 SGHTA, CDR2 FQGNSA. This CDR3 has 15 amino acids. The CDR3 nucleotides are TGTGCCAGCAGCCTAGACAGGGGGCTGATCACTGAAGCTTTCTTT. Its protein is CASSLDRGLITEAFF.

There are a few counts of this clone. The CDR3 DNA sequence: TGTGCCAGCAGCTTAGGACAGGGGGCGCTGGAACAGCCCCAGCATTTT. This codes for CASSLGQGALEQPQHF. The chain uses TRBV7-2 and TRBJ1-5; 10 bases are a match to TRBD1. Per the germline V gene, CDR1 is SGHTA and CDR2 is FQGNSA. The CDR3 has 16 residues. V gave up 1 base and J gave up 7 bases; unmatched junction bases: 7.

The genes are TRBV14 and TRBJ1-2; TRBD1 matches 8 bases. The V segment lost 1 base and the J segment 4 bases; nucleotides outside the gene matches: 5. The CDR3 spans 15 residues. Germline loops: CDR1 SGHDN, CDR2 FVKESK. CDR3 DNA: TGTGCCAGCAGCCAAGCTGCAGGGGGCATCTATGGCTACACCTTC. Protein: CASSQAAGGIYGYTF.

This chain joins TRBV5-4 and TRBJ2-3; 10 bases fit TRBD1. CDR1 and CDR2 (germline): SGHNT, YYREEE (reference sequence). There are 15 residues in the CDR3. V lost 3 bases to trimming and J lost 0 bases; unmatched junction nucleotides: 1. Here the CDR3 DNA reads TGTGCCAGCAGCTGGGACAGGGGTAGCACAGATACGCAGTATTTT. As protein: CASSWDRGSTDTQYF.

In DNA, the CDR3 is TGTGCCAGCAGCCCTGGACAGAGCTATGGCTACACCTTC. This sequence encodes CASSPGQSYGYTF. The chain carries TRBV9 and TRBJ1-2, with a possible D match to TRBD1 (6 bases). The CDR3 totals 13 residues. The V gene lost 4 bases and the J gene lost 4 bases, with 11 bases spanning the gap. Germline-derived CDR1 and CDR2 are SGDLS and YYNGEE.

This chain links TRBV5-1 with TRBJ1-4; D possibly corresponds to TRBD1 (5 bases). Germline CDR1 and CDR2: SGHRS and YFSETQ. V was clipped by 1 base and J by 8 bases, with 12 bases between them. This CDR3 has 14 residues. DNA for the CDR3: TGCGCCAGCAGCTTGTTTTCCGGGGGAGAAAAACTGTTTTTT. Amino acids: CASSLFSGGEKLFF.

Written as DNA, the CDR3 is TGTGCCAGCTGCGTAGCACAAACCTACGAGCAGTACTTC. Translated, it gives CASCVAQTYEQYF. The V and J genes are TRBV28 and TRBJ2-7; D unclear. Germline V gene lookup returns CDR1 MDHEN and CDR2 SYDVKM. The germline V and J ends were trimmed by 8 bases and 2 bases, with 13 bases remaining between them. The CDR3 loop spans 13 amino acids. The full variable domain, its missing parts supplied by reference TRBV28 and TRBJ2-7, is DVKVTQSSRYLVKRTGEKVFLECVQDMDHENMFWYRQDPGLGLRLIYFSYDVKMKEKGDIPEGYSVSREKKERFSLILESASTNQTSMYLCASCVAQTYEQYFGPGTRLTVT.

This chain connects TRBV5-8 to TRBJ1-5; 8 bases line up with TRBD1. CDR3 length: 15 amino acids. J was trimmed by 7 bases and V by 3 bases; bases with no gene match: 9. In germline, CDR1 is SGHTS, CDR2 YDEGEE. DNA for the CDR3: TGTGCCAGCAGCTCCGGACAGGGAGGTTGGCAGCCCCAGCATTTT. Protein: CASSSGQGGWQPQHF.

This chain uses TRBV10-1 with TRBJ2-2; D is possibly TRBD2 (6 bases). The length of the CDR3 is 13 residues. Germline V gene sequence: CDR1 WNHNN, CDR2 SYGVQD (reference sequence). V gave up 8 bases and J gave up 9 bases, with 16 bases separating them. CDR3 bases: TGCGCCAGCGGGACTGGGACCCACCGGGAGCTGTTTTTT. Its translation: CASGTGTHRELFF.

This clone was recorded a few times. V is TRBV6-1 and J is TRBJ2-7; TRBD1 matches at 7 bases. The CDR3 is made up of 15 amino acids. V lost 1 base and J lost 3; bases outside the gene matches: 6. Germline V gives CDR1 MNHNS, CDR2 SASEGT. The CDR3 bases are TGTGCCAGCAGTGAAGTTGGCGACAGGGTCTACGAGCAGTACTTC. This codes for CASSEVGDRVYEQYF.

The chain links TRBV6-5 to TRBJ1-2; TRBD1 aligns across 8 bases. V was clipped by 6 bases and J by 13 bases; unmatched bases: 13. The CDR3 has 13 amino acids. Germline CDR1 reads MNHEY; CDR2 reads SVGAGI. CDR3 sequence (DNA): TGTGCCAGCAGATACCGCGGACAGGGTGTGTCCACCTTC. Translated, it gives CASRYRGQGVSTF.

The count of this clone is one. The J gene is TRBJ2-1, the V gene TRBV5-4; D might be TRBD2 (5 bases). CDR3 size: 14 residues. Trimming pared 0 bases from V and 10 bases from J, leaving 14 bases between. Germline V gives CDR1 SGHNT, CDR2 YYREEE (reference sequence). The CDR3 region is CASSLVAFLGEQFF. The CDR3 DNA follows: TGTGCCAGCAGCTTGGTAGCGTTCCTGGGGGAGCAGTTCTTC.

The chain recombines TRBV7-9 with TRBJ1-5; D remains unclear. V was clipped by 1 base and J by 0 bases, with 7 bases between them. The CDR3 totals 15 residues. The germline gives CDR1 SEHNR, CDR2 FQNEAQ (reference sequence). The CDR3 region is CASSLGPYSNQPQHF. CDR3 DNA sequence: TGTGCCAGCAGCTTAGGGCCGTATAGCAATCAGCCCCAGCATTTT.

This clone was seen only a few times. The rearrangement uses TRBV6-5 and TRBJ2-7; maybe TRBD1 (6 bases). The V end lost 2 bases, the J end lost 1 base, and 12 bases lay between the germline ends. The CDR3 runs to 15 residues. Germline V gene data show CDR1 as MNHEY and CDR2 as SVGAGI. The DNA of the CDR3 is TGTGCCAGCAGTTACGCCCCGACAGGTTCCTACGAGCAGTACTTC. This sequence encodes CASSYAPTGSYEQYF.

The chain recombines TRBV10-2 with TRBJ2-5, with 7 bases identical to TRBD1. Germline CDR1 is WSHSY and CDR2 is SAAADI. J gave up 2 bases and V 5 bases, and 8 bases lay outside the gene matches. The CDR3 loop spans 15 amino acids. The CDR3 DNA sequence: TGCGCCAGCAGTAACCGGGACAGCAAGCAAGAGACCCAGTACTTC. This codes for CASSNRDSKQETQYF.

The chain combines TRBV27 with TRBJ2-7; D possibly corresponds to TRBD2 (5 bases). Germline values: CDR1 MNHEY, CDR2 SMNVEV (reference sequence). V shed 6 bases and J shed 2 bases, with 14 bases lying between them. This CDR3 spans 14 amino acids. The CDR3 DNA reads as TGTGCCAGCAGACCCCGAGGGTCCCCCTACGAGCAGTACTTC. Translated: CASRPRGSPYEQYF.

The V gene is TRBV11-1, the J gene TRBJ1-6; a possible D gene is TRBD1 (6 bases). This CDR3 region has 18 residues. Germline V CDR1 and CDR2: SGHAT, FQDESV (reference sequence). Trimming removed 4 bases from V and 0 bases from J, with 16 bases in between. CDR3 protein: CASSSGTKVGSYNSPLHF. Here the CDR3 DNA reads TGTGCCAGCAGCTCCGGGACAAAAGTTGGCTCCTATAATTCACCCCTCCACTTT. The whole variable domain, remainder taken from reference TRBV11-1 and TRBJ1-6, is EAEVAQSPRYKITEKSQAVAFWCDPISGHATLYWYRQILGQGPELLVQFQDESVVDDSQLPKDRFSAERLKGVDSTLKIQPAELGDSAMYLCASSSGTKVGSYNSPLHFGNGTRLTVT.

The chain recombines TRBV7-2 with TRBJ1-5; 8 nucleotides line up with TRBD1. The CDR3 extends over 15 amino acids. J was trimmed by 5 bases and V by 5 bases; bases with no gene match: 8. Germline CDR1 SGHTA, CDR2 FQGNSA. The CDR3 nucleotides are TGTGCCAGCAGCATTTATCCGGGACAGGATCAGCCCCAGCATTTT. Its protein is CASSIYPGQDQPQHF.

Written as DNA, the CDR3 is TGCGCCAGCAGCCAGGAAGGGGGTTTCGATGAGCAGTTCTTC. It yields the protein CASSQEGGFDEQFF. The V gene is TRBV4-3, the J gene TRBJ2-1; a weak D match, TRBD1 (6 bases). Germline V gene sequence: CDR1 LGHNA, CDR2 YSLEER. This CDR3 has 14 residues. V was shortened by 3 bases and J by 8 bases, with 14 bases between the two germline ends.

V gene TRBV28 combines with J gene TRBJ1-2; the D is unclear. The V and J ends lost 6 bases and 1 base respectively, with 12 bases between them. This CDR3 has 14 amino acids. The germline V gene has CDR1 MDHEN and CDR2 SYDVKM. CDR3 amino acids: CASSSVGLNYGYTF. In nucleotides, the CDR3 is TGTGCCAGCAGCTCCGTTGGACTTAACTATGGCTACACCTTC.

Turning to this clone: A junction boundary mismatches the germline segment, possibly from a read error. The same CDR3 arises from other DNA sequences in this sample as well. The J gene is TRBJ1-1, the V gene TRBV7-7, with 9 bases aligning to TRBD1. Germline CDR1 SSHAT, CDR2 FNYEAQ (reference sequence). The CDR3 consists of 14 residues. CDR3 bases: TGTGCTAGCAGCCCCTTGACAGGGGGCACTGAAGCTTTCTTT. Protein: CASSPLTGGTEAFF.

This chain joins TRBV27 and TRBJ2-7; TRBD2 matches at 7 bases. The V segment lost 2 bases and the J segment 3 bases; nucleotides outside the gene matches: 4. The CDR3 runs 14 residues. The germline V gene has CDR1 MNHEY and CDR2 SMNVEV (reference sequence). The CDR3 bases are TGTGCCAGCAGTTTACGGGGACTAATCTACGAGCAGTACTTC. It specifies CASSLRGLIYEQYF.